One and the same sample provided the 32 T cell receptor beta chains below, sequenced in a study of T-cell reconstitution after alpha-beta-depleted transplantation in children (dated by TCRdb to the mid-2010s). The library came from PCR. Sequencing used an Illumina HiSeq 2500. To normalize quantification of the TCRbeta repertoire, the TCR libraries were built with molecular barcoding that relied on unique molecular identifiers. The public reads were reanalyzed by TCRdb: fastp trimming at Q25, MiXCR alignment, in-frame beta chains only. Duplicate CDR3 protein sequences are folded into a single record with the most common DNA and genes. For this sample there are hundreds of thousands of distinct CDR3 sequences; 30% to 35% appear just once. The biggest ten clones account for approximately 2.3% of the sample. The sample here was PBMCs from the stem cell graft donor, taken from the stem cell graft. These receptors were obtained from a human donor who donated a stem cell graft to a child with aplastic anemia.

The J gene is TRBJ2-3, the V gene TRBV6-5, with 7 bases matching TRBD2. CDR1 MNHEY and CDR2 SVGAGI come from the germline V gene. V shed 2 bases, J shed 4 bases, and the junction held 6 bases outside the gene matches. CDR3 length: 15 residues. The CDR3 DNA sequence: TGTGCCAGCAGTTACGTCGGCGGGAGCCCAGATACGCAGTATTTT. Translating gives CASSYVGGSPDTQYF.

The rearrangement joins TRBV5-1 to TRBJ2-5; the D gene is possibly TRBD2 (6 bases). The CDR3 length is 14 residues. The germline V gene encodes CDR1 SGHRS and CDR2 YFSETQ. Trimming removed 4 bases from V and 4 bases from J, with 14 bases in between. The CDR3 DNA sequence: TGCGCCAGCAGCCCAGGAGGGTCCGGAGAGACCCAGTACTTC. This encodes CASSPGGSGETQYF. The full variable domain, completed using reference TRBV5-1 and TRBJ2-5, is KAGVTQTPRYLIKTRGQQVTLSCSPISGHRSVSWYQQTPGQGLQFLFEYFSETQRNKGNFPGRFSGRQFSNSRSEMNVSTLELGDSALYLCASSPGGSGETQYFGPGTRLLVL.

This chain uses TRBV15 with TRBJ2-1, with D possibly called TRBD1 or TRBD2 (6 bases each). This CDR3 is 13 amino acids long. Trimming took 1 base from V and 9 from J, leaving 10 bases between them. From germline, CDR1 is LNHNV and CDR2 YYDKDF (reference sequence). DNA for the CDR3: TGTGCCACCAGCAGAGTCGGGGGCGGTGAGCAGTTCTTC. Translating it yields CATSRVGGGEQFF.

This clonotype occurred a few times. V is TRBV4-3 and J is TRBJ1-1, with D unresolved. Trimming stripped 0 bases from V and 0 bases from J, with 8 bases between. CDR3 length: 15 amino acids. In germline, CDR1 is LGHNA, CDR2 YSLEER. The DNA for the CDR3 is TGCGCCAGCAGCCAAGAACATACCTTGAACACTGAAGCTTTCTTT. Amino acid sequence: CASSQEHTLNTEAFF.

This clonotype has a count of ten or more. The chain uses TRBV3-1 and TRBJ2-2; D not resolved. The ends were cut back, 4 bases at V and 2 bases at J, with 5 bases in the middle. The germline V gene encodes CDR1 LGHDT and CDR2 YNNKEL (reference sequence). The CDR3 extends over 13 amino acids. The CDR3 nucleotides are TGTGCCAGCAGCCCGCCTAACACCGGGGAGCTGTTTTTT. It encodes CASSPPNTGELFF.

The chain recombines TRBV20-1 with TRBJ1-1, with TRBD1 as a possible D gene (6 bases). Germline V CDR1 and CDR2: DFQATT, SNEGSKA (reference sequence). The V end lost 3 bases, the J end lost 1 base, and 18 bases lay between the germline ends. This CDR3 contains 16 residues. CDR3 sequence: CSARPSGQWKNTEAFF. In DNA, the CDR3 is TGCAGTGCTAGGCCCTCTGGACAGTGGAAGAACACTGAAGCTTTCTTT.

This clonotype was found a few times. The chain carries TRBV7-9 and TRBJ2-3, with D hard to call. This CDR3 spans 16 amino acids. Between the trimmed V and J ends, which lost 7 bases and 0 bases, there was a span of 17 bases. Germline V lookup: CDR1 SEHNR, CDR2 FQNEAQ (reference sequence). CDR3 nucleotides: TGTGCCAGCAACGAGGTAGAGGTTTTTAGCACAGATACGCAGTATTTT. Translation gives CASNEVEVFSTDTQYF.

V is TRBV20-1 and J is TRBJ1-4, with 8 bases matching TRBD1. J was trimmed by 4 bases and V by 0 bases; bases with no gene match: 4. The CDR3 extends over 15 amino acids. Germline V CDR1 and CDR2: DFQATT, SNEGSKA (reference sequence). Here the CDR3 DNA reads TGCAGTGCTAGAGAAACAGGGGGGGATAATGAAAAACTGTTTTTT. Translating gives CSARETGGDNEKLFF.

The V gene is TRBV6-2 or TRBV6-3, the J gene TRBJ2-1, with TRBD2 matching over 9 bases. V gave up 7 bases and J gave up 0 bases; unmatched junction bases: 7. This CDR3 spans 16 amino acids. CDR1 is MNHEY and CDR2 is SVGEGT in the germline V gene. As DNA, the CDR3 is TGTGCCAGCACTCCGGTAGCGGGAGCCTCCTACAATGAGCAGTTCTTC. This codes for CASTPVAGASYNEQFF.

V and J are TRBV18 and TRBJ2-7; D may be TRBD1 (5 bases). CDR1 and CDR2 (germline): KGHSH, LQKENI. V lost 5 bases and J lost 0, with 8 bases in between. CDR3 length: 13 residues. The CDR3 sequence: CASSFTGSYEQYV. The CDR3 nucleotides are TGTGCCAGCTCATTTACAGGCTCCTACGAGCAGTACGTC.

The CDR3: CATSPGAGLPYEQYF. CDR3 in DNA: TGTGCCACCAGTCCCGGCGCGGGACTACCCTACGAGCAGTACTTC. This chain joins TRBV15 and TRBJ2-7; 7 positions match TRBD2. Germline V gene data show CDR1 as LNHNV and CDR2 as YYDKDF (reference sequence). CDR3 length: 15 amino acids. V trimming: 6 bases; J trimming: 2 bases; junction bases outside the gene matches: 10.

The rearrangement joins TRBV30 to TRBJ2-1; 7 bases agree with TRBD2. V gave up 3 bases and J gave up 7 bases; unmatched junction bases: 12. The CDR3 is 15 amino acids. Germline CDR1 GTSNPN, CDR2 SVGIG (reference sequence). The CDR3 loop reads CAWRGSPGLMNEQFF. The CDR3 region has the DNA TGTGCCTGGAGGGGAAGCCCGGGACTAATGAATGAGCAGTTCTTC.

This chain joins TRBV27 and TRBJ2-3; 12 bases line up with TRBD2. This CDR3 is built from 18 residues. V was clipped by 2 bases and J by 6 bases; unmatched bases: 12. Germline V CDR1 and CDR2: MNHEY, SMNVEV (reference sequence). The DNA of the CDR3 is TGTGCCAGCAGTTTAAGGGCCCTAGCGGGAGGGCCAGGGGATACGCAGTATTTT. Protein: CASSLRALAGGPGDTQYF.

The V and J genes are TRBV24-1 and TRBJ2-3, with D possibly being TRBD2 (6 bases). Trimming pared 4 bases from V and 2 bases from J, leaving 9 bases between. Germline V gene sequence: CDR1 KGHDR, CDR2 SFDVKD. The CDR3 has 14 residues. The CDR3 DNA is TGTGCCACCAGTGAAGGGGACTTCACAGATACGCAGTATTTT. Protein sequence: CATSEGDFTDTQYF.

The CDR3 nucleotides are TGTGCCAGCTCCGGCGGGGTCTTGCCCGGGGAGCTGTTTTTT. It encodes CASSGGVLPGELFF. The chain joins TRBV12-3 or TRBV12-4 to TRBJ2-2; weak D call: TRBD2 (6 bases). The CDR3 spans 14 residues. V was pared by 8 bases and J by 6 bases, with 16 bases between.

The rearrangement links TRBV5-6 to TRBJ2-5; D may be TRBD1 or TRBD2 (6 bases each). Germline-derived CDR1 and CDR2 are SGHDT and YYEEEE. The CDR3 is 16 residues long. The V end lost 4 bases, the J end lost 4 bases, and 20 bases lay between the germline ends. This CDR3 is CASSRQEGVRRETQYF. In DNA, the CDR3 is TGTGCCAGCAGCCGGCAGGAGGGGGTTCGTCGAGAGACCCAGTACTTC.

The genes are TRBV4-3 and TRBJ2-3; possible D gene TRBD2, 5 bases. V lost 0 bases to trimming and J lost 6 bases, with 13 bases between them. The germline V gene has CDR1 LGHNA and CDR2 YSLEER. The CDR3 is made up of 15 amino acids. CDR3 nucleotide sequence: TGCGCCAGCAGCCAAGAATTGACGGGAACGGATACGCAGTATTTT. Encoded protein: CASSQELTGTDTQYF.

This chain connects TRBV27 to TRBJ1-4; TRBD1 aligns across 7 bases. This CDR3 contains 14 residues. The germline V gene has CDR1 MNHEY and CDR2 SMNVEV (reference sequence). V dropped 6 bases and J dropped 4; count of bases not matched to a gene: 5. This chain's CDR3 is CASSWTGRNEKLFF. CDR3 coding DNA: TGTGCCAGCAGCTGGACAGGACGTAATGAAAAACTGTTTTTT.

The chain is built from TRBV7-9 and TRBJ2-7; 7 nucleotides match TRBD2. Unmatched junction bases numbered 9, after V lost 1 base and J lost 0 bases. Germline-derived CDR1 and CDR2 are SEHNR and FQNEAQ (reference sequence). The CDR3 spans 17 residues. DNA for the CDR3: TGTGCCAGCAGCTTAGGTGAGGCTGGCGGGAGCTCCTACGAGCAGTACTTC. This sequence encodes CASSLGEAGGSSYEQYF. The whole variable domain, filled in from reference TRBV7-9 and TRBJ2-7, reads DTGVSQNPRHKITKRGQNVTFRCDPISEHNRLYWYRQTLGQGPEFLTYFQNEAQLEKSRLLSDRFSAERPKGSFSTLEIQRTEQGDSAMYLCASSLGEAGGSSYEQYFGPGTRLTVT.

This clonotype was observed a handful of times. This chain links TRBV27 with TRBJ2-1; the D gene is possibly TRBD1 (5 bases). The length of the CDR3 is 14 residues. Deletions cut 2 bases from V and 9 bases from J, with 14 bases between. Germline V gives CDR1 MNHEY, CDR2 SMNVEV (reference sequence). Written as DNA, the CDR3 is TGTGCCAGCAGTTTAAGCTCAGGGTGGATTGAGCAGTTCTTC. Amino acid sequence: CASSLSSGWIEQFF.

The chain joins TRBV20-1 to TRBJ1-1; TRBD1 might be the D (6 bases). The CDR3 loop spans 12 amino acids. Trimming left V 7 bases short and J 1 base short, with 10 bases between. Germline V gene data show CDR1 as DFQATT and CDR2 as SNEGSKA (reference sequence). This CDR3 is CSVGGANTEAFF. The CDR3 DNA reads TGCAGTGTTGGGGGGGCGAACACTGAAGCTTTCTTT.

This clonotype was recorded a few times. The chain links TRBV7-2 to TRBJ2-2; D may be TRBD2 (5 bases). The CDR3 has 14 residues. The germline V gene encodes CDR1 SGHTA and CDR2 FQGNSA. V lost 5 bases to trimming and J lost 2 bases, with 9 bases between them. CDR3 loop: CASSADYNTGELFF. The CDR3 DNA is TGTGCCAGCAGCGCCGACTACAACACCGGGGAGCTGTTTTTT.

This clonotype was detected only a few times. The CDR3 sequence: CAGSSGSNTGELFF. The CDR3 DNA is TGTGCCGGATCGAGCGGGTCGAACACCGGGGAGCTGTTTTTT. The chain combines TRBV12-3 or TRBV12-4 with TRBJ2-2; maybe TRBD2 (6 bases). The ends were cut back, 11 bases at V and 0 bases at J, with 13 bases in the middle. The CDR3 sequence is 14 residues long.

This clonotype was detected a few times. V and J are TRBV7-4 and TRBJ2-1; 9 bases line up with TRBD2. The length of the CDR3 is 15 residues. Germline V lookup: CDR1 SGHVT, CDR2 SQSDAQ. Unmatched junction bases numbered 6, after V lost 1 base and J lost 8 bases. The CDR3 loop is CASSLGIAGEDEQFF. The CDR3 DNA follows: TGTGCCAGCAGCTTAGGAATAGCGGGAGAGGATGAGCAGTTCTTC.

Here the CDR3 DNA reads TGTGCCAGCAGCTTGTTCCGGGGCTACGAGCAGTACGTC. Amino acid sequence: CASSLFRGYEQYV. The rearrangement uses TRBV5-4 and TRBJ2-7; D is possibly TRBD2 (5 bases). V lost 1 base and J 3 bases, leaving 8 bases between the germline ends. Per the germline V gene, CDR1 is SGHNT and CDR2 is YYREEE (reference sequence). CDR3 size: 13 residues.

The chain joins TRBV18 to TRBJ1-1, with D perhaps TRBD1 (6 bases). The germline V and J ends were trimmed by 2 bases and 3 bases, with 19 bases remaining between them. Germline V gene lookup returns CDR1 KGHSH and CDR2 LQKENI. The CDR3 sequence is 17 residues long. CDR3 amino acids: CASSPTGWAPGDTEAFF. CDR3 nucleotides: TGTGCCAGCTCACCAACAGGGTGGGCCCCTGGGGACACTGAAGCTTTCTTT.

The chain links TRBV5-1 to TRBJ2-2; TRBD1 matches 11 bases. Losses at the gene ends were 4 bases for V and 3 bases for J; bases not matched to a gene: 5. The germline CDR1 and CDR2 sequences are SGHRS and YFSETQ. The CDR3 length is 16 residues. The chain's CDR3 is CASSRDRGIDTGELFF. CDR3 in DNA: TGCGCCAGCAGCCGGGACAGGGGGATAGACACCGGGGAGCTGTTTTTT.

This clonotype came up a few times. The rearrangement joins TRBV7-8 to TRBJ2-7, with 12 nucleotides matching TRBD2. CDR3 length: 18 amino acids. Trimming cost V 1 base and J 0 bases; bases outside gene matches: 7. From germline, CDR1 is SGHVS and CDR2 FQNEAQ. The CDR3 nucleotides are TGTGCCAGCAGCTTAGGGACTAGCGGGAACAAGATCTCCTACGAGCAGTACTTC. Encoded protein: CASSLGTSGNKISYEQYF.

The genes are TRBV11-2 and TRBJ1-1; 12 bases map to TRBD1. The CDR3 contains 17 residues. Germline V CDR1 and CDR2: SGHAT, FQNNGV. V lost 5 bases and J lost 1; bases outside the gene matches: 8. The chain's CDR3 is CASSLRGGQGANTEAFF. The CDR3 DNA reads TGTGCCAGCAGCCTGAGAGGGGGACAGGGGGCGAACACTGAAGCTTTCTTT.

This CDR3 is CASSLPQDSYNEQFF. In DNA, the CDR3 is TGTGCCAGCAGCTTACCCCAGGACTCCTACAATGAGCAGTTCTTC. The chain links TRBV7-9 to TRBJ2-1, with unresolved D. Germline-derived CDR1 and CDR2 are SEHNR and FQNEAQ (reference sequence). V was pared by 2 bases and J by 0 bases, with 8 bases between. The CDR3 length is 15 residues.

V is TRBV10-3 and J is TRBJ1-2; 8 positions agree with TRBD1. CDR1 is ENHRY, CDR2 SYGVKD, per germline. The CDR3 covers 12 residues. The junction had 6 bases not matched to a gene; V was cut back by 10 bases and J by 5 bases. The CDR3 reads CATQTGEYGYTF. Written as DNA, the CDR3 is TGTGCCACCCAGACAGGGGAATATGGCTACACCTTC.

This clonotype was recorded a few times. CDR3 sequence: CASSESGGVGAFF. The CDR3, as DNA: TGTGCCAGCAGTGAATCTGGGGGGGTCGGAGCTTTCTTT. The chain combines TRBV25-1 with TRBJ1-1; D may be TRBD1 (5 bases). The V gene lost 1 base and the J gene lost 10 bases, with 13 bases spanning the gap. The CDR3 is made up of 13 amino acids. The V gene's germline CDR1 is MGHDK and CDR2 SYGVNS.